Listed below are T cell receptor beta chains from one sample, sequenced in a study of OX40 agonist ivuxolimab in advanced cancers. TCRdb's copy holds only in-frame clones and misses some; the assay was immunoSEQ multiplex PCR. This table holds under 90,000 clones, just under 90% found once. Here the sequenced sample was CD4+ or CD8+ T cells sorted from blood, taken in a trial of the OX40 agonist ivuxolimab. The receptors were gathered from an adult with an advanced solid tumor such as melanoma, head and neck, liver or kidney cancer. The CDR3 runs from the conserved cysteine through the conserved F or W. The D gene is left open where the match is weak. Rows give clone size only sometimes, using once, few, many, or a class for an expanded clone.

J gene,CDR3 length,D gene,clone size,V gene,CDR3 protein,CDR3 DNA
TRBJ1-2,13,NA,NA,TRBV18,CASSPDSKEGYTF,TGTGCCAGCTCACCGGACTCCAAGGAGGGCTACACCTTC
TRBJ1-5,13,NA,once,TRBV9,CASGDRSNQPQHF,TGTGCCAGCGGGGACCGGAGCAATCAGCCCCAGCATTTT
TRBJ1-2,15,TRBD1,NA,TRBV7-8,CASSLGGTAFYGYTF,TGTGCCAGCAGCTTAGGGGGGACAGCCTTCTATGGCTACACCTTC
TRBJ2-7,15,NA,NA,TRBV10-2,CASSQHSGPEREQYF,TGCGCCAGCAGCCAGCATTCCGGGCCGGAGAGGGAGCAGTACTTC
TRBJ1-1,15,TRBD1,NA,TRBV5-4,CASRLAEQGGTEAFF,TGTGCCAGCAGATTAGCGGAACAGGGGGGCACTGAAGCTTTCTTT
TRBJ1-2,15,TRBD1,NA,TRBV5-4,CASTLNRDRVDGYTF,TGTGCCAGCACCTTAAACCGGGACAGGGTGGATGGCTACACCTTC
TRBJ2-5,14,TRBD2,NA,TRBV7-8,CASSRGGAAETQYF,TGTGCCAGCAGCCGCGGGGGGGCGGCAGAGACCCAGTACTTC
TRBJ2-7,12,NA,NA,TRBV7-2,CASSLQPNGQYF,TGTGCCAGCAGCTTGCAACCGAACGGGCAGTACTTC
TRBJ1-1,14,TRBD1,NA,TRBV6-5,CASRDRGLNTEAFF,TGTGCCAGCAGGGACAGGGGCCTGAACACTGAAGCTTTCTTT
TRBJ2-3,14,TRBD2,NA,TRBV29-1,CSVRAGGSTDTQYF,TGCAGCGTCCGAGCGGGAGGGTCCACAGATACGCAGTATTTT
TRBJ2-2,13,NA,NA,TRBV6-6,CASSPGSLVKLFF,TGTGCCAGCAGTCCCGGCAGTTTAGTGAAGCTGTTTTTT
TRBJ2-7,16,TRBD1,once,TRBV13,CASSPIGAGGLREQYF,TGTGCCAGCAGCCCCATCGGCGCAGGGGGCCTTAGGGAGCAGTACTTC
TRBJ1-1,14,TRBD1,NA,TRBV5-1,CASSLGTGNTEAFF,TGCGCCAGCAGCTTGGGGACAGGGAACACTGAAGCTTTCTTT
TRBJ1-2,14,NA,NA,TRBV5-6,CASSLMVGVEGYTF,TGTGCCAGCAGCTTGATGGTCGGGGTTGAAGGCTACACCTTC
TRBJ2-3,14,NA,NA,TRBV7-2,CASSLGRGADTQYF,TGTGCCAGCAGCTTAGGGCGGGGTGCGGATACGCAGTATTTT
TRBJ1-2,15,TRBD1,NA,TRBV5-1,CASSLGQGRENGYTF,TGCGCCAGCAGCTTGGGACAGGGGCGCGAGAATGGCTACACCTTC
TRBJ2-5,12,NA,NA,TRBV28,CAAQGTQETQYF,TGTGCCGCCCAGGGAACCCAAGAGACCCAGTACTTC
TRBJ2-7,15,NA,NA,TRBV30,CAWSADNWTPYEQYF,TGTGCCTGGAGTGCTGACAACTGGACTCCCTACGAGCAGTACTTC
TRBJ1-2,15,NA,NA,TRBV9,CASSVAGEGLYGYTF,TGTGCCAGCAGCGTAGCCGGGGAGGGACTTTATGGCTACACCTTC
TRBJ2-7,15,NA,NA,TRBV14,CASSQDSRWLGEQYF,TGTGCCAGCAGCCAAGACTCACGGTGGTTGGGAGAGCAGTACTTC
TRBJ2-1,15,TRBD2,NA,TRBV5-1,CASRLAGVTYNEQFF,TGCGCCAGCAGACTAGCGGGAGTAACTTACAATGAGCAGTTCTTC
TRBJ2-7,15,TRBD2,NA,TRBV6-5,CASSYASGASYEQYF,TGTGCCAGCAGTTACGCTAGCGGGGCCTCCTACGAGCAGTACTTC
TRBJ1-2,14,NA,NA,TRBV5-5,CASSGLTGMGGYTF,TGTGCCAGCAGCGGGCTTACAGGGATGGGTGGCTACACCTTC
TRBJ2-3,13,NA,NA,TRBV7-6,CASSSLVTDTQYF,TGTGCCAGCAGCTCCCTAGTGACAGATACGCAGTATTTT
TRBJ2-3,11,NA,NA,TRBV20-1,CSAQAGDTQYF,TGCAGTGCCCAGGCGGGAGATACGCAGTATTTT
TRBJ1-1,15,NA,NA,TRBV4-2,CASSQVGRKNTEAFF,TGTGCCAGCAGCCAGGTTGGGAGGAAAAACACTGAAGCTTTCTTT
TRBJ1-5,14,TRBD1,NA,TRBV29-1,CSVRGQGTNQPQHF,TGCAGCGTTAGGGGACAGGGGACGAATCAGCCCCAGCATTTT
TRBJ2-2,16,NA,NA,TRBV7-9,CASSPPWAANTGELFF,TGTGCCAGCAGCCCCCCGTGGGCGGCGAACACCGGGGAGCTGTTTTTT
TRBJ2-1,14,NA,NA,TRBV6-5,CASSYWKTPNEQFF,TGTGCCAGCAGTTACTGGAAAACCCCTAATGAGCAGTTCTTC
TRBJ2-5,16,NA,NA,TRBV21-1,CASSTWRGDRQETQYF,TGTGCCAGCAGCACCTGGAGGGGGGACAGGCAAGAGACCCAGTACTTC
TRBJ1-4,14,NA,once,TRBV6-6,CASRRTASNEKLFF,TGTGCCAGCAGACGGACAGCCTCTAATGAAAAACTGTTTTTT
TRBJ2-5,15,NA,NA,TRBV5-1,CASSLGRTLQETQYF,TGCGCCAGCAGCTTGGGGCGGACACTCCAAGAGACCCAGTACTTC
TRBJ2-3,15,TRBD2,NA,TRBV4-2,CASSQDTGGPYTQYF,TGTGCCAGCAGCCAAGATACGGGGGGGCCATATACGCAGTATTTT
TRBJ2-7,13,TRBD1,NA,TRBV5-1,CASSSDRGREQYF,TGCGCCAGCAGCTCAGACAGGGGGCGCGAGCAGTACTTC
TRBJ2-1,15,NA,NA,TRBV19,CASSTGLHAYNEQFF,TGTGCCAGTAGCACGGGACTTCACGCCTACAATGAGCAGTTCTTC
TRBJ2-5,16,NA,NA,TRBV5-4,CASSLWGWDNQETQYF,TGTGCCAGCAGCTTGTGGGGGTGGGATAATCAAGAGACCCAGTACTTC
TRBJ1-3,18,TRBD1,NA,TRBV28,CASSSPRDRVLWGSTIYF,TGTGCCAGCAGCTCTCCCCGGGACAGGGTCCTCTGGGGAAGCACCATATATTTT
TRBJ2-1,13,NA,once,TRBV5-1,CASSPVDHPREFF,TGCGCCAGCAGCCCCGTCGACCATCCCAGGGAGTTCTTC
TRBJ2-7,14,NA,NA,TRBV6-1,CASRGRGPNYEQYF,TGTGCCAGCAGGGGTAGGGGCCCCAACTACGAGCAGTACTTC
TRBJ2-5,13,NA,NA,TRBV7-7,CASSLQFGETQYF,TGTGCTAGCAGCTTACAGTTTGGGGAGACCCAGTACTTC
TRBJ1-4,12,NA,NA,TRBV2,CASRERDEKLFF,TGTGCCAGCAGGGAAAGAGATGAAAAACTGTTTTTT
TRBJ2-3,15,NA,NA,TRBV6-5,CASNPRGVWTDTQYF,TGTGCCAGCAACCCTAGAGGGGTTTGGACAGATACGCAGTATTTT